This T cell receptor beta chain was captured in a study of blood T cell repertoires in COVID-19. About the study: T cells, B-cell-depleted T cells, or PBMCs provided the cDNA or gDNA that served as material.

Participants' reported clinical history set cohort assignment. The method was immunoSEQ multiplex PCR; TCRdb's version includes in-frame clones alone and lacks a portion of them. The sample records fewer than 250,000 clones, 86% being singletons. CDR1 is SEHNR, CDR2 FQNEAQ, per germline (reference sequence). V was clipped by 1 base and J by 8 bases; unmatched bases: 6. The CDR3 runs to 15 residues. This receptor was obtained from a woman between 40 and 50 years old in a cohort exposed to, infected with or recovered from COVID-19 (not recorded which). Specimen: PBMCs or T cells enriched from blood (not recorded which). The V gene is TRBV7-9, the J gene TRBJ1-4; TRBD1 matches at 8 bases. The CDR3 DNA sequence: TGTGCCAGCAGCTTAGTGGGGACAGGAGGCGAAAAACTGTTTTTT. It translates to CASSLVGTGGEKLFF. Together with reference TRBV7-9 and TRBJ1-4, the CDR3 gives the full variable domain: DTGVSQNPRHKITKRGQNVTFRCDPISEHNRLYWYRQTLGQGPEFLTYFQNEAQLEKSRLLSDRFSAERPKGSFSTLEIQRTEQGDSAMYLCASSLVGTGGEKLFFGSGTQLSVL.